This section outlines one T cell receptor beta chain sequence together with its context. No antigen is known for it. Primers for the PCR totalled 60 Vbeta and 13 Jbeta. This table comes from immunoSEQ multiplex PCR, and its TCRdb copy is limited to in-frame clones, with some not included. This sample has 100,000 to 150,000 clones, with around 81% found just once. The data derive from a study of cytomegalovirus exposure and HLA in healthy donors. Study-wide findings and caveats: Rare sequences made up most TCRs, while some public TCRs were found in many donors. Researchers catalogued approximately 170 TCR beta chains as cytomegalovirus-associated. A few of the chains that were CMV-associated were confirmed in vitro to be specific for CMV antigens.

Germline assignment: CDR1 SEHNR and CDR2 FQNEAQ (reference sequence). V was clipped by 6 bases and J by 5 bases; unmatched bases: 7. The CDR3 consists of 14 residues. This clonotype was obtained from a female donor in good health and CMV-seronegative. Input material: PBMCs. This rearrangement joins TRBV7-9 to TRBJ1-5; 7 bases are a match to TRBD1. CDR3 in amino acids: CASRATGFDQPQHF. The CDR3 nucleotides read TGTGCCAGCAGAGCGACAGGGTTCGATCAGCCCCAGCATTTT.